This TCR beta chain was sequenced for a study of T cells in Graves' hyperthyroidism and ophthalmopathy. Points from the study as a whole: Most expanded thyroid clonotypes above 0.001 also appeared in blood.

The sample holds many counts of this clonotype. Its specificity is not known. Regions amplified from RNA transcripts were the TCR beta CDR3 regions. The HTBI set primed first-round TCR CDR3 RT-PCR. TCRdb reprocessed the multiplex PCR reads via MiXCR and lists one record per CDR3 protein. This sample yields a few hundred thousand distinct CDR3 sequences, of which around 16% are seen a single time; approximately 3.5% belongs to the top ten. Sequencing was done on a sample of blood. The clonotype was recovered from a woman aged 40 to 50 with Graves' ophthalmopathy.

CDR3 sequence: CASSYSKGGKTQYF. CDR3 nucleotide sequence: TGTGCCAGCAGTTACTCGAAAGGAGGAAAGACCCAGTACTTC. J is TRBJ2-5 and V is TRBV6-5; D perhaps matches TRBD2 (5 bases). This CDR3 spans 14 amino acids. The germline gives CDR1 MNHEY, CDR2 SVGAGI. V gave up 0 bases and J gave up 6 bases, with 11 bases separating them.